A single sample is the source of the 5 T cell receptor beta chains below, sequenced in a study of blood T cell repertoires in COVID-19. TCRdb keeps only in-frame clones here, not all; method: immunoSEQ multiplex PCR. The sample has about 170,000 clones, approximately 90% seen once. Sequenced input: peripheral blood. The receptors stem from a man aged 18 to 30 with COVID-19, enrolled during active disease.

The chain has TRBV6-2 or TRBV6-3 and TRBJ2-1, with D maybe TRBD2 (6 bases). Germline-derived CDR1 and CDR2 are MNHEY and SVGEGT. The CDR3 has 14 amino acids. Trimming cost V 2 bases and J 9 bases, with 14 bases left between them. DNA for the CDR3: TGTGCCAGCAGTTACGCCATGACTAGTTTTGAGCAGTTCTTC. Translated: CASSYAMTSFEQFF.

V and J are TRBV27 and TRBJ1-5; a possible D gene is TRBD1 (5 bases). Trimming took off 2 bases at V and 0 bases at J, with 8 bases between the two ends. The CDR3 sequence is 15 residues long. Germline CDR1 is MNHEY and CDR2 is SMNVEV (reference sequence). CDR3 residues: CASSLRGVSNQPQHF. The CDR3 DNA reads TGTGCCAGCAGTTTACGGGGGGTTAGCAATCAGCCCCAGCATTTT.

The rearrangement uses TRBV10-3 and TRBJ2-1; TRBD2 is a possible D gene (6 bases). The V gene lost 1 base and the J gene lost 5 bases, with 6 bases spanning the gap. The CDR3 contains 13 residues. CDR1 and CDR2 (germline): ENHRY, SYGVKD. The CDR3 is CAISEWGDNEQFF. As DNA, the CDR3 is TGTGCCATCAGTGAGTGGGGGGACAATGAGCAGTTCTTC.

This clone was found once. The rearrangement uses TRBV5-1 and TRBJ2-7; tentatively, D is TRBD2 (5 bases). V lost 0 bases to trimming and J lost 1 base, with 11 bases between them. The germline V gene encodes CDR1 SGHRS and CDR2 YFSETQ. The CDR3 has 15 residues. Here the CDR3 reads CASSLEGVTSYEQYF. The CDR3 DNA is TGCGCCAGCAGCTTGGAGGGAGTTACTTCCTACGAGCAGTACTTC.

This clone has more than one count but fewer than ten. This chain joins TRBV30 and TRBJ2-1, with D maybe TRBD2 (6 bases). The ends were cut back, 1 base at V and 9 bases at J, with 25 bases in the middle. The CDR3 covers 17 residues. Germline values: CDR1 GTSNPN, CDR2 SVGIG (reference sequence). CDR3 coding DNA: TGTGCCTGGAGTGGTAGGGGTACGGGAGCGGTTCGCGGTGAGCAGTTCTTC. Amino acids: CAWSGRGTGAVRGEQFF.